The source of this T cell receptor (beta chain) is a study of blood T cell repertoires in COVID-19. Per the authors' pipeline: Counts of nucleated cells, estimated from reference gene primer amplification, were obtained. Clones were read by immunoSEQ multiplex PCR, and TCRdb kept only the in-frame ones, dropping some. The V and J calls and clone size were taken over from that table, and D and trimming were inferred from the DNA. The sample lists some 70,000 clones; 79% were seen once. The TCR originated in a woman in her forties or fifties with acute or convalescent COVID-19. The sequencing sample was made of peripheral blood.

The CDR3 DNA reads as TGTGCCAGCATTCCGACAAGTGGAGAAAAACTGTTTTTT. This sequence encodes CASIPTSGEKLFF. The chain combines TRBV6-5 with TRBJ1-4; D gene unclear. Germline CDR1 is MNHEY and CDR2 is SVGAGI. The CDR3 contains 13 residues. Trimming removed 7 bases at V and 8 bases at J, with 14 bases between.